Listed below are T cell receptor beta chains from one sample, sequenced in a study of T cells in Graves' hyperthyroidism and ophthalmopathy. TCRdb reprocessed the multiplex PCR reads with MiXCR, giving one entry per CDR3 protein. The sample shows a few hundred thousand distinct CDR3 sequences, 17% of them seen only once. Sequenced: blood. These receptors were collected from a woman between 18 and 30 years old with Graves' ophthalmopathy. Each CDR3 is given with its conserved first and last residue. Not every row has a clone size; where given, it reads once, few, many or a size class.

many,TRBJ1-1,14,TRBV27,CASSLGQKNTEAFF
many,TRBJ1-1,13,TRBV7-9,CASGYRGGTEAFF
NA,TRBJ2-2,17,TRBV2,CASRGPIGQGNTGELFF
many,TRBJ2-7,18,TRBV30,CAWSVLGARDKKTYEQYF
many,TRBJ2-5,15,TRBV6-1,CASSEDRNSFETQYF
few,TRBJ1-1,13,TRBV5-1,CASSLAGSFEAFF
few,TRBJ1-5,14,TRBV4-1,CASSRRTAAQPQHF
NA,TRBJ2-5,13,TRBV12-3/TRBV12-4,CASSAGTQETQYF
many,TRBJ1-2,15,TRBV10-3,CAISWTGGADYGYTF
NA,TRBJ1-3,15,TRBV6-1,CASSPDRVSGNTIYF
few,TRBJ2-7,14,TRBV5-5,CASSLDRYSYEQYF
many,TRBJ1-4,13,TRBV12-3/TRBV12-4,CASSRDTDGRLFF
many,TRBJ1-1,16,TRBV27,CASSSPGTDRITEAFF
NA,TRBJ1-5,14,TRBV12-3/TRBV12-4,CASSFSRGNQPQHF
NA,TRBJ2-2,15,TRBV12-3/TRBV12-4,CSSFTAHSNTGELFF
many,TRBJ2-7,15,TRBV2,CASSAWDREDYEQYF
NA,TRBJ2-7,15,TRBV2,CASSGVTGTDYEQYF
many,TRBJ2-7,14,TRBV25-1,CASTRLAGVREQYF
many,TRBJ1-1,15,TRBV3-1,CASSSAVRRGTEAFF
many,TRBJ1-5,12,TRBV28,CASTNSNQPQHF
NA,TRBJ1-1,13,TRBV28,CASGRRRNTEAFF
few,TRBJ1-4,15,TRBV12-3/TRBV12-4,CASSFGDRDNEKLFF
many,TRBJ2-5,14,TRBV28,CASSGDRVQETQYF